This T cell receptor beta chain is from a study of CD8 T cells in Susac syndrome. Study information: Susac syndrome patients were untreated, on corticosteroids with some adding intravenous immunoglobulin, or on intravenous immunoglobulin only. Findings and limits, study-wide: The relatively small number of individuals in the TCR sequencing and HLA analysis was acknowledged by the study.

0.5 to 1 ug RNA was reverse transcribed with random hexamers. TCRdb ran MiXCR on the immunoSEQ multiplex PCR reads and lists one entry per CDR3 protein. The table lists 140,000 to 150,000 distinct CDR3 sequences, 90% to 97% of them singletons, with approximately 0.08% in the top ten. Note on this clonotype: Its antigen is not known.

The Susac syndrome patients fit the recently defined diagnostic criteria for definite or probable disease. This receptor was identified in a human donor with Susac syndrome. The specimen was CD4+ T cells from PBMCs.

This CDR3 reads CASRRGVRTYEQYF. The CDR3 DNA reads as TGTGCCAGCAGACGGGGGGTCAGAACCTACGAGCAGTACTTC. The rearrangement joins TRBV27 to TRBJ2-7, with TRBD2 identical over 7 bases. Germline CDR1 reads MNHEY; CDR2 reads SMNVEV (reference sequence). The V and J ends lost 6 bases and 2 bases, in that order; junction bases with no gene match: 7. The CDR3 is made up of 14 amino acids.